These T cell receptor beta chains were read from a single sample in a study of early T cells in non-severe SARS-CoV-2 infection. TCRdb re-called the 5' RACE reads with MiXCR, one entry per CDR3 protein. The profile shows around 52,000 distinct CDR3 sequences, roughly an eighth of them singletons. The specimen was whole blood. The receptor source for this set is an adult who was a healthcare worker with PCR-confirmed SARS-CoV-2 infection or an uninfected control (not recorded which). Each CDR3 is given with its conserved first and last residue. The order of the fields is D gene, J gene, V gene, clone size, CDR3 protein, CDR3 DNA. A D gene is named only where the DNA matches it firmly. Clone size, where shown, is once, few, many, or a class for clones that have expanded.

d_call: NA; j_call: TRBJ1-5; v_call: TRBV3-1; clone_size: few; cdr3_aa: CANGVGGNQPQHF; cdr3_nt: TGTGCCAACGGGGTGGGCGGCAATCAGCCCCAGCATTTT
d_call: NA; j_call: TRBJ2-1; v_call: TRBV5-1; clone_size: NA; cdr3_aa: CASSVGTYNSYNEQFF; cdr3_nt: TGCGCCAGCAGCGTCGGGACATATAACTCCTACAATGAGCAGTTCTTC
d_call: TRBD1; j_call: TRBJ1-4; v_call: TRBV12-3/TRBV12-4; clone_size: many; cdr3_aa: CASRFQGATNEKLFF; cdr3_nt: TGTGCCAGCAGATTTCAGGGGGCCACTAATGAAAAACTGTTTTTT
d_call: NA; j_call: TRBJ1-2; v_call: TRBV20-1; clone_size: many; cdr3_aa: CSARDLRVYGYTF; cdr3_nt: TGCAGTGCTAGAGATCTGAGGGTTTATGGCTACACCTTC
d_call: NA; j_call: TRBJ2-7; v_call: TRBV18; clone_size: many; cdr3_aa: CASSLYRESYEQYF; cdr3_nt: TGTGCCAGCTCACTTTACAGGGAGTCCTACGAGCAGTACTTC
d_call: TRBD2; j_call: TRBJ2-1; v_call: TRBV9; clone_size: many; cdr3_aa: CARIWGAGGIEQFF; cdr3_nt: TGTGCCAGAATTTGGGGTGCGGGAGGCATTGAGCAGTTCTTC
d_call: TRBD1; j_call: TRBJ1-4; v_call: TRBV24-1; clone_size: many; cdr3_aa: CATSDPAPGGEKLFF; cdr3_nt: TGTGCCACCAGTGATCCCGCTCCAGGGGGCGAAAAACTGTTTTTT
d_call: NA; j_call: TRBJ1-1; v_call: TRBV28; clone_size: NA; cdr3_aa: CASSLQGGDTEAFF; cdr3_nt: TGTGCCAGCAGTTTACAAGGGGGGGACACTGAAGCTTTCTTT
d_call: TRBD1; j_call: TRBJ2-5; v_call: TRBV5-4; clone_size: many; cdr3_aa: CASSPDRGRETQYF; cdr3_nt: TGTGCCAGCAGCCCGGACAGGGGGCGAGAGACCCAGTACTTC
d_call: NA; j_call: TRBJ2-1; v_call: TRBV27; clone_size: NA; cdr3_aa: CASSFSPSPLSYNEQFF; cdr3_nt: TGTGCCAGCAGTTTCTCACCTAGCCCCCTATCCTACAATGAGCAGTTCTTC
d_call: TRBD1; j_call: TRBJ1-5; v_call: TRBV5-5; clone_size: many; cdr3_aa: CASSLEGGFRPQHF; cdr3_nt: TGTGCCAGCAGCTTGGAAGGGGGCTTTCGGCCCCAGCATTTT
d_call: TRBD1; j_call: TRBJ2-1; v_call: TRBV6-6; clone_size: NA; cdr3_aa: CASRRDRASYNEQFF; cdr3_nt: TGTGCCAGCAGACGAGACAGGGCCTCCTACAATGAGCAGTTCTTC
d_call: NA; j_call: TRBJ2-7; v_call: TRBV29-1; clone_size: NA; cdr3_aa: CSVESRPYEQYF; cdr3_nt: TGCAGCGTTGAAAGCAGGCCCTACGAGCAGTACTTC
d_call: TRBD1; j_call: TRBJ1-2; v_call: TRBV7-3; clone_size: many; cdr3_aa: CASSANRGPTHGYTF; cdr3_nt: TGTGCCAGCAGCGCCAACAGGGGGCCGACCCACGGCTACACCTTC
d_call: NA; j_call: TRBJ2-7; v_call: TRBV29-1; clone_size: NA; cdr3_aa: CSVGGRAYEQYF; cdr3_nt: TGCAGCGTGGGCGGACGGGCCTACGAGCAGTACTTC
d_call: TRBD2; j_call: TRBJ2-1; v_call: TRBV20-1; clone_size: many; cdr3_aa: CSALGLADQTDNEQFF; cdr3_nt: TGCAGTGCCCTGGGACTAGCGGACCAAACCGACAATGAGCAGTTCTTC